Shown below are 10 T cell receptor beta chains from a single sample sequenced in a study of Graves' ophthalmopathy and Graves' hyperthyroidism (dated by TCRdb to the late 2010s). Sequencing was performed on an Illumina HiSeq 2000. TCR beta CDR3 regions were amplified from RNA transcripts for repertoire sequencing. The first round was an RT-PCR using HTBI primers with the Qiagen OneStep RT-PCR kit, and this first round was followed by a second-round multiplex PCR, then size selection and purification. TCRdb reprocessed the public reads (quality trimming at Q25 with fastp, clone calling with MiXCR) and kept in-frame beta chains. Each CDR3 protein gets just one entry, which takes the most common genes and DNA from the rows behind it. Within this sample are about 410,000 distinct CDR3 sequences, with 15% to 20% of them counted one time only. The ten largest clones take up around 1.6% of the sample. What was sequenced was peripheral blood. These receptor sequences come from a woman aged 18-29 years with Graves' ophthalmopathy. Donor details come from another sample of the same person, matched by shared clones.

This clonotype appeared many times. The genes are TRBV7-2 and TRBJ1-1; D is unresolved. The germline V gene encodes CDR1 SGHTA and CDR2 FQGNSA. V lost 2 bases to trimming and J lost 8 bases, with 6 bases between them. This CDR3 has 11 amino acids. The CDR3: CASSLYREAFF. The CDR3 nucleotides are TGTGCCAGCAGCTTATACCGGGAAGCTTTCTTT.

The J gene is TRBJ2-7, the V gene TRBV28; the match to TRBD2 covers 7 bases. J gave up 0 bases and V 5 bases, and 7 bases lay outside the gene matches. Germline V gene sequence: CDR1 MDHEN, CDR2 SYDVKM. CDR3 size: 15 residues. The CDR3 spells CASSMGGISSYEQYF. In nucleotides, the CDR3 is TGTGCCAGCAGTATGGGGGGGATAAGCTCCTACGAGCAGTACTTC.

This clonotype was picked up many times. The rearrangement links TRBV6-4 to TRBJ1-2, with a possible D match to TRBD1 (5 bases). Trimming took off 8 bases at V and 5 bases at J, with 30 bases between the two ends. Germline V gene lookup returns CDR1 MRHNA and CDR2 SNTAGT. The CDR3 totals 18 residues. Written as DNA, the CDR3 is TGTGCCAGCCCTCCCCCGGCAGTGAATGGGGGGGGACCTTATGGCTACACCTTC. This codes for CASPPPAVNGGGPYGYTF.

The V and J genes are TRBV20-1 and TRBJ2-7, with D possibly being TRBD1 or TRBD2 (5 bases each). CDR3 length equals 13 residues. Germline V lookup: CDR1 DFQATT, CDR2 SNEGSKA (reference sequence). V dropped 6 bases and J dropped 5 bases, with 17 bases sitting between them. In nucleotides, the CDR3 is TGCAGTGCCCTCGGGACGGCACGGAACGAGCAGTACTTC. This codes for CSALGTARNEQYF.

This clonotype was recorded many times. The junction departs from the called germline gene at one end, perhaps through a read error. The chain combines TRBV20-1 with TRBJ1-1; TRBD1 agrees at 7 bases. This CDR3 is 14 amino acids long. Germline V gene lookup returns CDR1 DFQATT and CDR2 SNEGSKA (reference sequence). As DNA, the CDR3 is TGCAGTGCTAGCATCATAGGGGGCGATACTGAAGCTCTCTTT. Protein product: CSASIIGGDTEALF.

This clonotype was seen at least ten times. V gene TRBV7-9 combines with J gene TRBJ1-1, with D unclear. The V gene lost 1 base and the J gene lost 3 bases, with 9 bases spanning the gap. Germline V CDR1 and CDR2: SEHNR, FQNEAQ (reference sequence). The CDR3 runs to 14 residues. CDR3 residues: CASSLGIGYTEAFF. The CDR3 DNA follows: TGTGCCAGCAGCTTAGGTATCGGGTACACTGAAGCTTTCTTT.

There are many counts of this clonotype. This chain joins TRBV12-3 or TRBV12-4 and TRBJ2-5, with 7 bases matching TRBD1. Trimming cost V 6 bases and J 2 bases; bases outside gene matches: 6. CDR3 length equals 14 residues. In DNA form, the CDR3 reads TGTGCCAGCAGCCGCACAGGGGTTCAAGAGACCCAGTACTTC. Its protein product is CASSRTGVQETQYF.

This clonotype was recorded many times. The chain links TRBV29-1 to TRBJ2-6; D remains ambiguous. The germline V gene encodes CDR1 SQVTM and CDR2 ANQGSEA. This CDR3 region has 13 residues. The V end lost 6 bases, the J end lost 0 bases, and 6 bases lay between the germline ends. The DNA of the CDR3 is TGCAGCGTCGGTGACTCTGGGGCCAACGTCCTGACTTTC. It specifies CSVGDSGANVLTF.

This clonotype has a count of ten or more. This rearrangement joins TRBV19 to TRBJ2-4; 9 positions agree with TRBD1. The ends lost 5 bases at V and 1 base at J; junction bases unmatched: 6. Germline-derived CDR1 and CDR2 are LNHDA and SQIVND (reference sequence). CDR3 length equals 16 residues. CDR3 nucleotides: TGTGCCAGTAGTGATCCGGGACAGGGTGCCAAAAACATTCAGTACTTC. Protein: CASSDPGQGAKNIQYF.

In this sample, this clonotype turned up many times. The rearrangement joins TRBV7-9 to TRBJ2-5; 11 bases fit TRBD2. CDR1 is SEHNR and CDR2 is FQNEAQ in the germline V gene (reference sequence). The CDR3 is made up of 17 amino acids. V shed 0 bases and J 2 bases; nucleotides not matched to a gene: 5. CDR3 nucleotides: TGTGCCAGCAGCTTAGCAAGGGGACTAGCGGTACAAGAGACCCAGTACTTC. This codes for CASSLARGLAVQETQYF.